These T cell receptor beta chains were read from a single sample in a study of T cell changes during pregnancy in multiple sclerosis. The protocol was immunoSEQ multiplex PCR, while the TCRdb copy is restricted to in-frame clones and leaves out a portion. The sample holds around 75,000 clones; 90% to 95% are singletons and the top ten take over 0.12%. Here the sequenced sample was CD4+ T cells from peripheral blood mononuclear cells, taken after pregnancy. All receptors derive from a female donor with multiple sclerosis, enrolled in a pregnancy study. CDR3s include the opening cysteine and the closing phenylalanine or tryptophan. D genes are given only for firm matches. The size entry is marked missing in some rows and otherwise reads once, few, many or a size class.

size	V	J	D	DNA	CDR3
-	TRBV28	TRBJ2-7	TRBD1	TGTGCCAGCAGTACCAACAGGGGGCCTTCCTACGAGCAGTACTTC	CASSTNRGPSYEQYF
-	TRBV29-1	TRBJ2-3	-	TGCAGCGTTGAAGGCAGGGGCTTGACAGATACGCAGTATTTT	CSVEGRGLTDTQYF
-	TRBV11-2	TRBJ2-7	-	TGTGCCAGCAGCTTAGTGGACAGACTTGACTACGAGCAGTACTTC	CASSLVDRLDYEQYF
-	TRBV11-2	TRBJ2-7	TRBD2	TGTGCCAGCAGACCCCTAGCGGGGCCTTCCTACGAGCAGTACTTC	CASRPLAGPSYEQYF
-	TRBV6-4	TRBJ2-5	-	TGTGCCAGCAGTGAAAGGAGAGGAGCGACCCAGTACTTC	CASSERRGATQYF
-	TRBV28	TRBJ2-7	TRBD1	TGTGCCAGCAGTTTCCCAGGGGGCCTGCACTACGAGCAGTACTTC	CASSFPGGLHYEQYF
-	TRBV7-2	TRBJ2-7	TRBD1	TGTGCCAGCGTCCTCAGTGGGACAGGCGTTGAGGAGCAGTACTTC	CASVLSGTGVEEQYF
-	TRBV2	TRBJ2-3	-	TGTGCCAGCGTTACAGGGTGGATTCGAACAGATACGCAGTATTTT	CASVTGWIRTDTQYF
once	TRBV18	TRBJ2-2	-	TGTGCCAGCTCATCCGGGAGCGACACCGGGGAGCTGTTTTTT	CASSSGSDTGELFF
-	TRBV5-1	TRBJ2-1	-	TGCGCCAGCAGCTTGTACGTGGGAGCCCCCTCCTACAATGAGCAGTTCTTC	CASSLYVGAPSYNEQFF
-	TRBV11-2	TRBJ2-2	TRBD2	TGTGCCAGCAGCTTAGTGGGCGGGAGGGGCGGGGAGCTGTTTTTT	CASSLVGGRGGELFF
-	TRBV5-4	TRBJ2-2	-	TGTGCCAGCAGCCCCGGGGTTGGGGAGCTGTTTTTT	CASSPGVGELFF
-	TRBV19	TRBJ2-5	TRBD1	TGTGCCAGTAGTCTCGGACAGGGTCAAGAGACCCAGTACTTC	CASSLGQGQETQYF
-	TRBV28	TRBJ1-5	-	TGTGCCAGCAGTCAGGACACAGGGCCCCATCAGCCCCAGCATTTT	CASSQDTGPHQPQHF
-	TRBV5-1	TRBJ2-4	-	TGCGCCAGCAGGTCTGCCGGGGATACGCCGAACATTCAGTACTTC	CASRSAGDTPNIQYF
-	TRBV11-2	TRBJ2-6	-	TGTGCCAGCAGCTTGGACAGCCTCTCTGGGGCCAACGTCCTGACTTTC	CASSLDSLSGANVLTF
-	TRBV7-2	TRBJ1-1	TRBD1	TGTGCCAGCAGGACAGGGGTTCGCACTGAAGCTTTCTTT	CASRTGVRTEAFF
-	TRBV19	TRBJ2-7	TRBD1	TGTGCCAGTAGTCATCAGGGGGCCTACGAGCAGTACTTC	CASSHQGAYEQYF
-	TRBV25-1	TRBJ1-1	-	TGTGCCAGCAGTGCCCCGGGGAACACTGAAGCTTTCTTT	CASSAPGNTEAFF
-	TRBV6-6	TRBJ2-1	TRBD1	TGTGCCAGCAGTTACGTCCGACAGGGAAACAATGAGCAGTTCTTC	CASSYVRQGNNEQFF
-	TRBV28	TRBJ1-5	TRBD1	TGTGCCAGCAGCCGCGGACAGGGGTCGCGAAGCAATCAGCCCCAGCATTTT	CASSRGQGSRSNQPQHF
-	TRBV7-8	TRBJ2-7	-	TGTGCCAGCAGCTCCGACTTAACAGGGTGGGGCGAGCAGTACTTC	CASSSDLTGWGEQYF
-	TRBV2	TRBJ2-1	-	TGTGCCAGCACCTTAGAACAGGGCAATGAGCAGTTCTTC	CASTLEQGNEQFF
once	TRBV7-2	TRBJ2-3	TRBD1	TGTGCCAGCAGCCTAAAAAGGGACAGGGGGGAGTATTTT	CASSLKRDRGEYF
-	TRBV14	TRBJ1-5	TRBD1	TGTGCCAGCGACAGGGGGCCGGATCAGCCCCAGCATTTT	CASDRGPDQPQHF
-	TRBV29-1	TRBJ2-3	-	TGCAGCGTTGAATTGGGGGGAGATACGCAGTATTTT	CSVELGGDTQYF
-	TRBV28	TRBJ2-1	TRBD2	TGTGCCAGCAGTTGGAGGCTAGCGGGATATTTATCCGCCAATGAGCAGTTCTTC	CASSWRLAGYLSANEQFF
-	TRBV28	TRBJ2-7	-	TGTGCCAGCAGTTTCCTTCCCCTCAGCTACGAGCAGTACTTC	CASSFLPLSYEQYF
-	TRBV4-2	TRBJ2-7	TRBD2	TGTGCCAGCAGCCAAGATCGGGCTAGCGGGTACGAGCAGTACTTC	CASSQDRASGYEQYF
-	TRBV6-5	TRBJ1-1	-	TGTGCCAGCACCCCGGGGGGGCTTTTGAACACTGAAGCTTTCTTT	CASTPGGLLNTEAFF
-	TRBV7-9	TRBJ2-3	TRBD2	TGTGCCAGCAGCACGGGACTAGCGGGAGGTGCAGATACGCAGTATTTT	CASSTGLAGGADTQYF
-	TRBV4-2	TRBJ1-4	TRBD1	TGTGCCAGCAGCAAGAACCGGGACAGGGATGAAAAACTGTTTTTT	CASSKNRDRDEKLFF
-	TRBV5-1	TRBJ2-1	TRBD2	TGCGCCAGCAGCTACGGACTAGTTCCCAATGAGCAGTTCTTC	CASSYGLVPNEQFF
few	TRBV7-8	TRBJ1-1	-	TGTGCCAGCAGCTTAGATCAGGGGATGAACACTGAAGCTTTCTTT	CASSLDQGMNTEAFF
-	TRBV10-3	TRBJ2-7	TRBD2	TGTGCCATCAGTGAGGACCCCGGGACTAGCCGCCCGAGTGAGCAGTACTTC	CAISEDPGTSRPSEQYF
-	TRBV5-5	TRBJ1-1	TRBD1	TGTGCCAGCAGCCCCAGGGGGCTGGACACTGAAGCTTTCTTT	CASSPRGLDTEAFF
once	TRBV2	TRBJ2-7	TRBD1	TGTGCCAGCAGTGCACTGGGACAGGGGGAGAGGTCTTTC	CASSALGQGERSF
-	TRBV11-2	TRBJ2-1	TRBD2	TGTGCCAGCAGCACCAGGCAGCGGGAGGGGGGTGAGCAGTTCTTC	CASSTRQREGGEQFF
-	TRBV11-2	TRBJ2-7	TRBD1	TGTGCCAGCAGCTTACGCGACAGGGGTTTCGAGCAGTACTTC	CASSLRDRGFEQYF